Presented here are 5 T cell receptor beta chains from one specimen sequenced in a study of shared clonotypes between healthy human individuals. Measured with immunoSEQ multiplex PCR; TCRdb has only the in-frame clones, and not every one. The profile covers more than 1,200,000 clones, with just under 99% appearing a single time and about 0.4% taken by the ten largest. The sample consisted of naive CD4+ T cells sorted from blood. Subset of the sample: CD45RA+ positively selected. The receptor source for this set is a young man in good health.

The J gene is TRBJ1-5, the V gene TRBV7-9; 11 nucleotides match TRBD1. The CDR3 spans 16 residues. CDR1 is SEHNR, CDR2 FQNEAQ, per germline (reference sequence). V was pared by 5 bases and J by 4 bases, with 7 bases of the junction left unmatched. CDR3 amino acids: CASSTGQGVGNQPQHF. DNA of the CDR3: TGTGCCAGCAGCACGGGACAGGGGGTAGGAAATCAGCCCCAGCATTTT.

CDR3 amino acids: CASSLASAKYEQFF. CDR3 DNA: TGTGCCAGCAGCCTCGCTTCCGCGAAGTATGAGCAGTTCTTC. V gene TRBV7-3 combines with J gene TRBJ2-1; D unresolved. From germline, CDR1 is SGHTA and CDR2 FQGTGA. CDR3 length: 14 residues. Trimming shortened V by 5 bases and J by 8 bases, and 16 bases separated the two germline ends.

Notes on this clone: The sample carries other DNA sequences with the same CDR3. The rearrangement uses TRBV7-9 and TRBJ1-1; D ambiguous. Germline CDR1 reads SEHNR; CDR2 reads FQNEAQ (reference sequence). V lost 5 bases to trimming and J lost 1 base, with 5 bases between them. The CDR3 is 12 residues long. The CDR3 DNA reads TGTGCCAGCAGCCAAGGGAACACTGAAGCTTTCTTT. This encodes CASSQGNTEAFF.

As concerns this clone: Other nucleotide sequences from this sample produce the same CDR3. The chain uses TRBV2 and TRBJ2-1; D not certain. Trimming took 3 bases from V and 4 from J, leaving 7 bases between them. The CDR3 sequence is 13 residues long. CDR1 is SNHLY and CDR2 is FYNNEI in the germline V gene. In nucleotides, the CDR3 is TGTGCCAGCAGTGATTTAGGGTACAATGAGCAGTTCTTC. Its protein is CASSDLGYNEQFF.

The V gene is TRBV4-1, the J gene TRBJ2-7; D is undetermined. The CDR3 contains 13 residues. From germline, CDR1 is MGHRA and CDR2 YSYEKL. V dropped 1 base and J dropped 3 bases, with 7 bases sitting between them. CDR3 coding DNA: TGCGCCAGCAGCCAAGGAATGAGCTACGAGCAGTACTTC. It yields the protein CASSQGMSYEQYF.